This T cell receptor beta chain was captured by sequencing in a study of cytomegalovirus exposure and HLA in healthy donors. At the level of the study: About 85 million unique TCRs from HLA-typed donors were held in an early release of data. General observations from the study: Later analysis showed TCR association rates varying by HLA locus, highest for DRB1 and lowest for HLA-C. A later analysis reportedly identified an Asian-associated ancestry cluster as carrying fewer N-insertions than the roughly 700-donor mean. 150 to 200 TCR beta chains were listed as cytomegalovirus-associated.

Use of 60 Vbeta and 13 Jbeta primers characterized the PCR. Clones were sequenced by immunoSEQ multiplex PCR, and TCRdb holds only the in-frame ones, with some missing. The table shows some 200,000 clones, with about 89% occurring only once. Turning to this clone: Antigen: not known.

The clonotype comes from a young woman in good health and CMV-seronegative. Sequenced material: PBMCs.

CDR3 DNA sequence: TGTGCCAGCAGAAACCGGGACAAAAATGAGCAGTTCTTC. Its translation: CASRNRDKNEQFF. The genes are TRBV2 and TRBJ2-1, with a possible D match to TRBD1 (6 bases). Germline V gene sequence: CDR1 SNHLY, CDR2 FYNNEI. Trimming stripped 6 bases from V and 7 bases from J, with 13 bases between. This CDR3 is built from 13 residues.